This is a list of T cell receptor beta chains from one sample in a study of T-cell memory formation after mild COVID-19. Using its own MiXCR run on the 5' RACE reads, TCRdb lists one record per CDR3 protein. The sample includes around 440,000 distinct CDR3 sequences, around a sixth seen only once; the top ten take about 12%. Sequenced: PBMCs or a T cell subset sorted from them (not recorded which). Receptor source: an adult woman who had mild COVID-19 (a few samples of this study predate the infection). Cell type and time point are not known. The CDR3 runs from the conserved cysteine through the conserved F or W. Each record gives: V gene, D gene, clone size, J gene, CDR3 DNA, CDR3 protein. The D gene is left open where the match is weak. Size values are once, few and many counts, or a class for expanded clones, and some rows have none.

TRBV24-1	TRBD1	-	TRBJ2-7	TGTGCCACCAGCGATCGGAGGACAGGGGCCTCCTCCTACGAGCAGTACTTC	CATSDRRTGASSYEQYF
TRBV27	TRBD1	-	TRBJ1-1	TGTGCCAGCAGTAGGGGGACAGGGGGCCGTAGGACTGAAGCTTTCTTT	CASSRGTGGRRTEAFF
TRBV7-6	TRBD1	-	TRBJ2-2	TGTGCCAGCAGCCTACCGGGACAGGGGGCCGGGGAGCTGTTTTTT	CASSLPGQGAGELFF
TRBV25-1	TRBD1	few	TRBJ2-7	TGTGCCAGCGAGGGACAGGGTTTCGGGAACGAGCAGTACTTC	CASEGQGFGNEQYF
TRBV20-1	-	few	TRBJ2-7	TGCAGTGCCCCTAAGAAGGCAGGATCCTACGAGCAGTACTTC	CSAPKKAGSYEQYF
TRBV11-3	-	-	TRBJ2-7	TGTGCCAGCAGCACGGACTGGCAAGGGGGGGAGCAGTACTTC	CASSTDWQGGEQYF
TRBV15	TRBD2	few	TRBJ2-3	TGTGCCACCAGCAGAGAAGTTCTAGCGGTAGATACGCAGTATTTT	CATSREVLAVDTQYF
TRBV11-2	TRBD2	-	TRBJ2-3	TGTGCCAGCAGCTTAGCACTAGCGGGGGGGCAGTATTTT	CASSLALAGGQYF
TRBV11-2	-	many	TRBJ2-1	TGTGCCAGCAGCTCCCAAGAAAGGAATGAGCAGTTCTTC	CASSSQERNEQFF
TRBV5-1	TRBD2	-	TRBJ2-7	TGCGCCAGCAGCGCGGGACTAGCGGGAATTGGGGACGAGCAGTACTTC	CASSAGLAGIGDEQYF
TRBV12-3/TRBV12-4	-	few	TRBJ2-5	TGTGCCAGCAGTTTCGGGTCCGTAACAACGGGGACCCAGTACTTC	CASSFGSVTTGTQYF
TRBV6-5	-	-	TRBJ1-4	TGTGCCAGCAGTCCTCGAGGGGCGGGTAATGAAAAACTGTTTTTT	CASSPRGAGNEKLFF
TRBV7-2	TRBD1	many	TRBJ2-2	TGTGCCAGCAGCCACAGGGGGCATAACACCGGGGAGCTGTTTTTT	CASSHRGHNTGELFF
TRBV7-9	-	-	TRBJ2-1	TGTGCCAGCAGCTGGGCGGGTCCCTACAATGAGCAGTTCTTC	CASSWAGPYNEQFF
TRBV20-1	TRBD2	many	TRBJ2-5	TGCAGTGCTAGGTGGTCGGGGGGAGCAGTAGAGACCCAGTACTTC	CSARWSGGAVETQYF
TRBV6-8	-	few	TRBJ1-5	TGTGCCAGCAGTTATAGCCCCGGGACCGCGGGGCATCAGCCCCAGCATTTT	CASSYSPGTAGHQPQHF